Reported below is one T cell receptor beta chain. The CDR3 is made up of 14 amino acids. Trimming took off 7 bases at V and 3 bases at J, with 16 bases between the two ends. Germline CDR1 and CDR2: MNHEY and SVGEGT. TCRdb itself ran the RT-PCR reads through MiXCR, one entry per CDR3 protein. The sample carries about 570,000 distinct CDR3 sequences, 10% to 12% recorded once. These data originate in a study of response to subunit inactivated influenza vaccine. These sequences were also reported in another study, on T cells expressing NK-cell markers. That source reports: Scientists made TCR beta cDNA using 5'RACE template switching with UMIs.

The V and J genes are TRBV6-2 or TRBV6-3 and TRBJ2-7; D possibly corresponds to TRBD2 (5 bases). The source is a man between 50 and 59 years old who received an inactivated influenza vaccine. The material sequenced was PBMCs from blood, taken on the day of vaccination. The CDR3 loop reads CASTQRRGYYEQYF. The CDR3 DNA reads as TGTGCCAGCACCCAAAGACGGGGTTACTACGAGCAGTACTTC.